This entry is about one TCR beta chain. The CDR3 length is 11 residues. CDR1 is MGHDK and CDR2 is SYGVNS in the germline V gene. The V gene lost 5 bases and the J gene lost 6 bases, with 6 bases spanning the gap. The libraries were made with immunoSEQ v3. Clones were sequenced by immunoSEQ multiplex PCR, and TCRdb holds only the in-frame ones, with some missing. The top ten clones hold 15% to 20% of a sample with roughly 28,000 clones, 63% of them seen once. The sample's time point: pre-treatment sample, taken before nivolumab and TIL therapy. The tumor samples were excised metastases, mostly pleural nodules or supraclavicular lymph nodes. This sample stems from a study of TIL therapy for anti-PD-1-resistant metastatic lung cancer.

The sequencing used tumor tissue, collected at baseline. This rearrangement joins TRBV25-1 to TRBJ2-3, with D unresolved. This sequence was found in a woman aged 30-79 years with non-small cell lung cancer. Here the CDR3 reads CASSSMDTQYF. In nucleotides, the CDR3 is TGTGCCAGCAGTTCGATGGATACGCAGTATTTT.